The 10 T cell receptor beta chains presented below share a single source sample, sequenced in a study of early T cells in non-severe SARS-CoV-2 infection. MiXCR, applied by TCRdb to the 5' RACE reads, yields one record per CDR3 protein. Of about 69,000 distinct CDR3 sequences in the sample, roughly 13% are singletons; the top ten hold 11% to 15%. Source material: whole blood. The receptor source for this set is an adult who was a healthcare worker with PCR-confirmed SARS-CoV-2 infection or an uninfected control (not recorded which).

CDR3 in amino acids: CASSPGSSGANVLTF. CDR3 nucleotide sequence: TGTGCCAGCTCACCCGGGAGCTCTGGGGCCAACGTCCTGACTTTC. The V gene is TRBV18, the J gene TRBJ2-6; TRBD2 might be the D (6 bases). Trimming cost V 3 bases and J 0 bases, with 6 bases left between them. Germline V gives CDR1 KGHSH, CDR2 LQKENI. The CDR3 is 15 amino acids. The full variable domain, its missing parts supplied by reference TRBV18 and TRBJ2-6, is NAGVMQNPRHLVRRRGQEARLRCSPMKGHSHVYWYRQLPEEGLKFMVYLQKENIIDESGMPKERFSAEFPKEGPSILRIQQVVRGDSAAYFCASSPGSSGANVLTFGAGSRLTVL.

At least ten counts were recorded for this clonotype. The chain links TRBV27 to TRBJ1-2; D perhaps matches TRBD1 (6 bases). The CDR3 runs 13 residues. The V gene lost 5 bases and the J gene lost 8 bases, with 15 bases spanning the gap. Per the germline V gene, CDR1 is MNHEY and CDR2 is SMNVEV (reference sequence). CDR3 protein: CASSPEGGWGYTF. The CDR3 coding sequence is TGTGCCAGCAGTCCGGAGGGGGGCTGGGGCTACACCTTC.

CDR3 protein: CASSPMVGNEQFF. The CDR3, as DNA: TGTGCCAGCAGCCCGATGGTAGGTAATGAGCAGTTCTTC. This chain links TRBV7-8 with TRBJ2-1, with no clear D. Deletions cut 5 bases from V and 7 bases from J, with 12 bases between. CDR3 size: 13 residues. Germline CDR1 and CDR2: SGHVS and FQNEAQ.

This clonotype has ten or more counts. The chain employs TRBV12-3 or TRBV12-4 and TRBJ1-2; no reliable D call. CDR3 length equals 11 residues. V was cut by 8 bases and J by 1 base, with 5 bases left in between. The CDR3 bases are TGTGCCAGCCACCATAACTATGGCTACACCTTC. It codes for CASHHNYGYTF.

This clonotype was seen only a few times. The V gene is TRBV19, the J gene TRBJ1-2; no reliable D call. The germline V and J ends were trimmed by 9 bases and 3 bases, with 14 bases remaining between them. The CDR3 covers 13 residues. The germline V gene has CDR1 LNHDA and CDR2 SQIVND (reference sequence). The CDR3 DNA is TGTGCCAGCGACCGGACGGACTACTATGGCTACACCTTC. It specifies CASDRTDYYGYTF.

This clonotype was seen only a few times. The genes are TRBV4-1 and TRBJ2-2; D is uncertain. V lost 4 bases and J lost 6, with 9 bases in between. The germline V gene has CDR1 MGHRA and CDR2 YSYEKL. The CDR3 is 13 residues long. As DNA, the CDR3 is TGCGCCAGCAGCCGATCTAGAGCCGGGGAGCTGTTTTTT. Encoded protein: CASSRSRAGELFF.

A few counts support this clonotype. The chain links TRBV11-1 to TRBJ2-2, with D perhaps being TRBD1 or TRBD2 (5 bases each). Germline CDR1 is SGHAT and CDR2 is FQDESV (reference sequence). CDR3 size: 15 residues. With 6 bases removed from V and 0 bases from J, the gap between germline ends came to 11 bases. The CDR3 bases are TGTGCCAGCAGGGTGGGACGGCCGAACACCGGGGAGCTGTTTTTT. It translates to CASRVGRPNTGELFF.

This clonotype was seen more than once but under ten times. V and J are TRBV5-1 and TRBJ1-1; 7 nucleotides line up with TRBD1. V was pared by 8 bases and J by 1 base, with 8 bases of the junction left unmatched. CDR1 and CDR2 (germline): SGHRS, YFSETQ. This CDR3 spans 14 amino acids. The CDR3 DNA sequence: TGCGCCAGTTTTAACAGGGGCCGGAACACTGAAGCTTTCTTT. It encodes CASFNRGRNTEAFF. Filled out from reference TRBV5-1 and TRBJ1-1, the complete variable domain reads KAGVTQTPRYLIKTRGQQVTLSCSPISGHRSVSWYQQTPGQGLQFLFEYFSETQRNKGNFPGRFSGRQFSNSRSEMNVSTLELGDSALYLCASFNRGRNTEAFFGQGTRLTVV.

The V gene is TRBV7-2, the J gene TRBJ2-1; D unclear. With 4 bases removed from V and 7 bases from J, the gap between germline ends came to 14 bases. This CDR3 spans 14 amino acids. Germline V gives CDR1 SGHTA, CDR2 FQGNSA. The CDR3 loop reads CASSSGRSINEQFF. The DNA for the CDR3 is TGTGCCAGCAGCTCCGGACGGAGCATAAATGAGCAGTTCTTC.

The chain employs TRBV30 and TRBJ1-5; 9 bases map to TRBD1. The CDR3 spans 14 residues. Germline assignment: CDR1 GTSNPN and CDR2 SVGIG (reference sequence). Trimming took 2 bases from V and 4 from J; bases not matched to a gene: 3. CDR3 loop: CAWSTGQGNQPQHF. CDR3 bases: TGTGCCTGGAGTACGGGACAGGGAAATCAGCCCCAGCATTTT.